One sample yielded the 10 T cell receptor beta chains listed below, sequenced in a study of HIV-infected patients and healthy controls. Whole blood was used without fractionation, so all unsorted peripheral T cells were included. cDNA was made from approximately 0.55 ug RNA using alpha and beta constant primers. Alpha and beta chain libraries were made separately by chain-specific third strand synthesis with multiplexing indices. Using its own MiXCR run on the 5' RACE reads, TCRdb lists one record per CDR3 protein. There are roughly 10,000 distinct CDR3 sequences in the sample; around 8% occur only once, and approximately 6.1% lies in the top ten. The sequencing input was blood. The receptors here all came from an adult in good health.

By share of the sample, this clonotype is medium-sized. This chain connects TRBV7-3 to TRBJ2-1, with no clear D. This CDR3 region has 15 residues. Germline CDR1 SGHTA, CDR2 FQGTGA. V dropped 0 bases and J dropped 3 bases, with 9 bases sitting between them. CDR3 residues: CASSLTGLSYNEQFF. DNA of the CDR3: TGTGCCAGCAGCTTAACCGGGCTCAGCTACAATGAGCAGTTCTTC.

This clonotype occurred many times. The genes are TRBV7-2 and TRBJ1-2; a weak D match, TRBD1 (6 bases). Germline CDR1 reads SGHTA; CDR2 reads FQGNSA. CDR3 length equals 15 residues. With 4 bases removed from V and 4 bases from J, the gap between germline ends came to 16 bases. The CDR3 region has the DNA TGTGCCAGCAGCTCCGTCAGGGGCACCATCTATGGCTACACCTTC. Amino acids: CASSSVRGTIYGYTF.

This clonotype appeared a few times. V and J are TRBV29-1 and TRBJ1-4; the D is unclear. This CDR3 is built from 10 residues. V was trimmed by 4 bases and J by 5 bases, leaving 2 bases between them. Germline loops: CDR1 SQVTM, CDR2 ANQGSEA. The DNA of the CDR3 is TGCAGCGTTGGGAATGAAAAACTGTTTTTT. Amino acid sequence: CSVGNEKLFF.

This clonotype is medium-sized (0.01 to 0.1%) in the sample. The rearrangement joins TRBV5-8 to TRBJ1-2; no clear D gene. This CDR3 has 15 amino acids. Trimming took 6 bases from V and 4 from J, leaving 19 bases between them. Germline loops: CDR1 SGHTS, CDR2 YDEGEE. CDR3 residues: CASTPSTDGVYGYTF. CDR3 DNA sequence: TGTGCCAGCACCCCTTCGACGGACGGAGTCTATGGCTACACCTTC.

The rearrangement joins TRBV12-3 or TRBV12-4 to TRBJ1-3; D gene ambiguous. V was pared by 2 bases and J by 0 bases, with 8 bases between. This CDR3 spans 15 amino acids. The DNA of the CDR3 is TGTGCCAGCAGTTTACGGCCAGGCTCTGGAAACACCATATATTTT. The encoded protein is CASSLRPGSGNTIYF.

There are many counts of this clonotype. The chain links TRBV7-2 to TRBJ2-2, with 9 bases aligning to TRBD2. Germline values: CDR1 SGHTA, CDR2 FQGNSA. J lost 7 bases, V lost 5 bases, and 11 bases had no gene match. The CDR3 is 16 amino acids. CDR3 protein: CASSPWGGRADGELFF. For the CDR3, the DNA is TGTGCCAGCAGCCCTTGGGGCGGGAGGGCCGACGGGGAGCTGTTTTTT.

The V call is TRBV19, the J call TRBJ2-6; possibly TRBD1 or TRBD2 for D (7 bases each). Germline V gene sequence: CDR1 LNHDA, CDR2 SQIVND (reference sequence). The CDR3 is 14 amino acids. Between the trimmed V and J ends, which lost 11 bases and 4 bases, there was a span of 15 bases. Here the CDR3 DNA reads TGTGCCTCCAGGGGGGGACGAGGGGCCAACGTCCTGACTTTC. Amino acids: CASRGGRGANVLTF. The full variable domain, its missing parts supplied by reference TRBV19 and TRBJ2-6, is DGGITQSPKYLFRKEGQNVTLSCEQNLNHDAMYWYRQDPGQGLRLIYYSQIVNDFQKGDIAEGYSVSREKKESFPLTVTSAQKNPTAFYLCASRGGRGANVLTFGAGSRLTVL.

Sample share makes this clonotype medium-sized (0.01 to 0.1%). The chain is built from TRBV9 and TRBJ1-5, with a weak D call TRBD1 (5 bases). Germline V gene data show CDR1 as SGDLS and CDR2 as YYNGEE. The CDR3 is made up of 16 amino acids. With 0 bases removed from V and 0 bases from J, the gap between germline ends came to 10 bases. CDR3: CASSVVGGFSNQPQHF. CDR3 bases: TGTGCCAGCAGCGTAGTTGGGGGTTTTAGCAATCAGCCCCAGCATTTT. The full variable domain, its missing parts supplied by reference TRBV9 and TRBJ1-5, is DSGVTQTPKHLITATGQRVTLRCSPRSGDLSVYWYQQSLDQGLQFLIQYYNGEERAKGNILERFSAQQFPDLHSELNLSSLELGDSALYFCASSVVGGFSNQPQHFGDGTRLSIL.

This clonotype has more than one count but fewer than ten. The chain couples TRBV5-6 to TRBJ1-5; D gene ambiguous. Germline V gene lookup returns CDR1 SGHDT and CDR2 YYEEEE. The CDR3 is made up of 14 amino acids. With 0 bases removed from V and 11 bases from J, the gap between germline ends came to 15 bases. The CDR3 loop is CASSLGRPSGAQHF. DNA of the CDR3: TGTGCCAGCAGCTTGGGCAGGCCCTCGGGAGCCCAGCATTTT.

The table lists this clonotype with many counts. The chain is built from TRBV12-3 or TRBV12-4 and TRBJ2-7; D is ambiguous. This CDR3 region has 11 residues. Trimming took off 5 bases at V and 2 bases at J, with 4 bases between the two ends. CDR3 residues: CASSGPYEQYF. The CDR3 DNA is TGTGCCAGCAGTGGTCCCTACGAGCAGTACTTC.